This TCR beta chain came from a study of breast tumors, draining lymph nodes, adjacent tissues. TCRdb reprocessed the multiplex PCR reads with MiXCR, giving one entry per CDR3 protein. The sample lists around 140,000 distinct CDR3 sequences; 20% to 25% were seen once. The lymph nodes were axillary draining lymph nodes from breast cancer patients. Points from the study as a whole: Luminal-like breast cancer showed significantly greater tumor-nontumor repertoire similarity than basal-like breast cancer did. Tumor T cell lymph node origin was a supported hypothesis, not proven. Compared with lymph nodes, tumors were less diverse; compared with nontumor tissue, more.

CDR1 is LNHDA, CDR2 SQIVND, per germline (reference sequence). CDR3 length equals 17 residues. V lost 3 bases to trimming and J lost 1 base; unmatched junction nucleotides: 7. This clonotype was observed many times. Its antigen is unknown. The J gene is TRBJ2-2, the V gene TRBV19; 8 bases agree with TRBD2. Input material: axillary lymph node tissue. The receptor's source is a female donor with breast cancer. Some clones in this sample may be carry-over from other donors' samples. The CDR3 DNA follows: TGTGCCAGTAGTATTGGGAGCGGGAGTAGGAACACCGGGGAGCTGTTTTTT. It specifies CASSIGSGSRNTGELFF.